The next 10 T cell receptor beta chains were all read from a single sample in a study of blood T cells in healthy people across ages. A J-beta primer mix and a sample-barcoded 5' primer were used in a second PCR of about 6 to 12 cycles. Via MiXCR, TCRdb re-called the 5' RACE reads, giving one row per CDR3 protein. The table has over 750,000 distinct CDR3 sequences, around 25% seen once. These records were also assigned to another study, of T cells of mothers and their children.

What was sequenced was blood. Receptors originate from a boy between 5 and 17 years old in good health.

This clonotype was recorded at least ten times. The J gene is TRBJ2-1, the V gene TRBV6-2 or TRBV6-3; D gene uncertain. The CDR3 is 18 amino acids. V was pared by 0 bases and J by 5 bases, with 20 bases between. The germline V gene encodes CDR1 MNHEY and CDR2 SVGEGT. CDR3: CASSYSWDYLRWDNEQFF. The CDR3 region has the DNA TGTGCCAGCAGTTACTCGTGGGATTACTTAAGGTGGGACAATGAGCAGTTCTTC.

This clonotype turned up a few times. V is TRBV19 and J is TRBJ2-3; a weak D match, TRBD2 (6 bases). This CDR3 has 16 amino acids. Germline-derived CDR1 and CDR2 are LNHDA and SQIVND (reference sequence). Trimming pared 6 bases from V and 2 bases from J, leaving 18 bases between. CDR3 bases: TGTGCCAGTAGAGTTGCGGCTAGCGACTACACAGATACGCAGTATTTT. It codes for CASRVAASDYTDTQYF.

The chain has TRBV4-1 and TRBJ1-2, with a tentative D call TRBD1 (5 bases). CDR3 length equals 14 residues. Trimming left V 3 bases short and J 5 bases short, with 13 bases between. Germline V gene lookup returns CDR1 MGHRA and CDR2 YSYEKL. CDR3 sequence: CASSQPASGYGYTF. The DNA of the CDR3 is TGCGCCAGCAGCCAGCCAGCGTCAGGGTATGGCTACACCTTC.

CDR3 in DNA: TGCAGCGTTGAATGGGGGGTCTCTGGAAACACCATATATTTT. Its protein is CSVEWGVSGNTIYF. The genes are TRBV29-1 and TRBJ1-3, with a possible D match to TRBD1 (5 bases). Germline V gives CDR1 SQVTM, CDR2 ANQGSEA. Between the trimmed V and J ends, which lost 2 bases and 0 bases, there was a span of 8 bases. The CDR3 sequence is 14 residues long.

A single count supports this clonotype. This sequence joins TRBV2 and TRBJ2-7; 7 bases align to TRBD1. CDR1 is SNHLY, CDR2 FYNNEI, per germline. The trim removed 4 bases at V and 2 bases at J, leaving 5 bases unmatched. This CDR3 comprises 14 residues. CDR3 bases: TGTGCCAGCAGTGGACAGGGCCATACCTACGAGCAGTACTTC. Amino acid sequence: CASSGQGHTYEQYF.

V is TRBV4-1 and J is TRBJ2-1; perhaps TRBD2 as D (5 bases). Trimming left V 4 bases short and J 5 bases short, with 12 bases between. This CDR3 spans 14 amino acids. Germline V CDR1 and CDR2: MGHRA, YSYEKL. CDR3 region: CASSPTDGNNEQFF. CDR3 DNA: TGCGCCAGCAGCCCAACGGACGGGAACAATGAGCAGTTCTTC.

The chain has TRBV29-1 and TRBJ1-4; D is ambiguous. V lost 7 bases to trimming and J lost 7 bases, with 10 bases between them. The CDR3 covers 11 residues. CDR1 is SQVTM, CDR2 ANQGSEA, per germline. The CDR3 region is CSGIEGEKLFF. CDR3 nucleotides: TGCAGCGGGATCGAGGGTGAAAAACTGTTTTTT.

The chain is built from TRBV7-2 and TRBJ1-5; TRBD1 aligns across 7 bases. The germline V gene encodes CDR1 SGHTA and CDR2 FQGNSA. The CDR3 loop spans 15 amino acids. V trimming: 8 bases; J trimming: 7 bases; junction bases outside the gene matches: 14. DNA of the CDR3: TGTGCCAGCGCATCTCTGGAGGGGGCAGGACAGCCCCAGCATTTT. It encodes CASASLEGAGQPQHF. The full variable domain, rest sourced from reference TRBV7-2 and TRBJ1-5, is GAGVSQSPSNKVTEKGKDVELRCDPISGHTALYWYRQSLGQGLEFLIYFQGNSAPDKSGLPSDRFSAERTGGSVSTLTIQRTQQEDSAVYLCASASLEGAGQPQHFGDGTRLSIL.

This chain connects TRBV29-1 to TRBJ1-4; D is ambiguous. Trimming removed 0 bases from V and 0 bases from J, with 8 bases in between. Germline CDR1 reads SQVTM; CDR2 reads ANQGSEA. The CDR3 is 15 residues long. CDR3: CSVEDHGATNEKLFF. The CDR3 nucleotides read TGCAGCGTTGAAGATCACGGTGCAACTAATGAAAAACTGTTTTTT.

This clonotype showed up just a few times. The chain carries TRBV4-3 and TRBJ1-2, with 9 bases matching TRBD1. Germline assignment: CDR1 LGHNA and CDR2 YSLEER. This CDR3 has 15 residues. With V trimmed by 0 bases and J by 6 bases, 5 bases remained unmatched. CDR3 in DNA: TGCGCCAGCAGCCAAGACGGGACAGGGTGGGATGGCTACACCTTC. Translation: CASSQDGTGWDGYTF.